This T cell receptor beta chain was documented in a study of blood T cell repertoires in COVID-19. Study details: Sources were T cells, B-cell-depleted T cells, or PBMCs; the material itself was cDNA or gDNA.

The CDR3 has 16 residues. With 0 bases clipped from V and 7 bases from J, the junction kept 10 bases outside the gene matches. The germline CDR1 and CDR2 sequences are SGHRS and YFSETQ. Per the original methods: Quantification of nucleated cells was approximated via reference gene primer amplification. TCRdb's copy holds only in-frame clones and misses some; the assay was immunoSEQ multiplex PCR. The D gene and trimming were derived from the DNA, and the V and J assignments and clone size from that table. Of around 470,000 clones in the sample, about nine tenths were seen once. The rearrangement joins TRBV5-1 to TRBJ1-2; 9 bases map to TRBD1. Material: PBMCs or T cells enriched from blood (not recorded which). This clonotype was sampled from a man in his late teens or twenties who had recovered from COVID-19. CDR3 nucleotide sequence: TGCGCCAGCAGCTTGGGGTTCGGGACAGGGCGGTTTGGCTACACCTTC. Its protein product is CASSLGFGTGRFGYTF.